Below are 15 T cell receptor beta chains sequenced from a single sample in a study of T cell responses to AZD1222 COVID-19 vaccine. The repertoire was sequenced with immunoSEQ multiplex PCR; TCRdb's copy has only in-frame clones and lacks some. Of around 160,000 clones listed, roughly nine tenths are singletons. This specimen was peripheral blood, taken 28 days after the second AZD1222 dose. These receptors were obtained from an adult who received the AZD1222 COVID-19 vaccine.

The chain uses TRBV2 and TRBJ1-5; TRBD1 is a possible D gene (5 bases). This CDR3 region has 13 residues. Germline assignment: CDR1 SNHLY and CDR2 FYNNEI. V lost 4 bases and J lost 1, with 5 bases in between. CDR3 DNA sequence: TGTGCCAGCAGTGGACAGAGCAATCAGCCCCAGCATTTT. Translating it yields CASSGQSNQPQHF.

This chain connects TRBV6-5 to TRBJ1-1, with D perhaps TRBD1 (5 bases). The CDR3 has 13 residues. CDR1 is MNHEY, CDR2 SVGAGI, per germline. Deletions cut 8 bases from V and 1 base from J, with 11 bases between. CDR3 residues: CASGGGRNTEAFF. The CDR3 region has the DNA TGTGCCAGCGGGGGGGGAAGGAACACTGAAGCTTTCTTT.

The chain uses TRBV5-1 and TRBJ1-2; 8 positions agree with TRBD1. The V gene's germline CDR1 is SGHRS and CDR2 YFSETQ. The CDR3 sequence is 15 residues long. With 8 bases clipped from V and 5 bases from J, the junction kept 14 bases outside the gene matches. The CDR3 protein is CARLSEDRGGYGYTF. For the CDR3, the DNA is TGCGCCAGGTTATCCGAAGACAGGGGTGGATATGGCTACACCTTC.

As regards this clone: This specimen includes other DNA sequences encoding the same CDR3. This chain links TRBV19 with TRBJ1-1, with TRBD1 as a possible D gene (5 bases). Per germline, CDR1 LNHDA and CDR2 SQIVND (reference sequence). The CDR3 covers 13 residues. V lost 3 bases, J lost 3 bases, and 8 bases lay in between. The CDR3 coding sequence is TGTGCCAGTAGTATCCGGGGGGACACTGAAGCTTTCTTT. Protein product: CASSIRGDTEAFF.

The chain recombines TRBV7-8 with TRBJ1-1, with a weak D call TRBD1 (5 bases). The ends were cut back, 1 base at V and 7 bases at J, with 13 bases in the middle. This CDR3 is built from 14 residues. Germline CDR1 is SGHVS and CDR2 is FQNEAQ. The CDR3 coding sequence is TGTGCCAGCAGCTTAGTGCTAGGGACCGTTGAAGCTTTCTTT. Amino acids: CASSLVLGTVEAFF.

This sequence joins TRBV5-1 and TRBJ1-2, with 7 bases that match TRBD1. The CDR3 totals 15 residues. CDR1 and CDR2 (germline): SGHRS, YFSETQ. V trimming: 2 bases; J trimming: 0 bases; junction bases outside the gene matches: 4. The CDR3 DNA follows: TGCGCCAGCAGCTTTACAGGGGATTCTAACTATGGCTACACCTTC. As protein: CASSFTGDSNYGYTF.

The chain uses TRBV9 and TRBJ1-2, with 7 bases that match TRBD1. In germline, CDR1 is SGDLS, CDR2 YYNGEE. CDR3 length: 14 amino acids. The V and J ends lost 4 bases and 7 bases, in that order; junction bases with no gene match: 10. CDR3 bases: TGTGCCAGCAGCCCTAGGGGGCGCGGGTTTGGCTACACCTTC. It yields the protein CASSPRGRGFGYTF.

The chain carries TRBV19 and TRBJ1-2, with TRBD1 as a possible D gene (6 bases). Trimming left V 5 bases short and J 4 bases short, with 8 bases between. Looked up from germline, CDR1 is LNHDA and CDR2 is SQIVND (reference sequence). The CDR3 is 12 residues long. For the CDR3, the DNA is TGTGCCAGTAGTCAACAGGGCTATGGCTACACCTTC. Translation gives CASSQQGYGYTF.

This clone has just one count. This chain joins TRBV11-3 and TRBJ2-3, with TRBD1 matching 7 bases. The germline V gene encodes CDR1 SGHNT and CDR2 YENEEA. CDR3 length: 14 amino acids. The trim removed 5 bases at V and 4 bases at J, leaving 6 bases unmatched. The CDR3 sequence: CASSPRDRPDTQYF. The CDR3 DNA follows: TGTGCCAGCAGCCCCAGGGACAGACCAGATACGCAGTATTTT.

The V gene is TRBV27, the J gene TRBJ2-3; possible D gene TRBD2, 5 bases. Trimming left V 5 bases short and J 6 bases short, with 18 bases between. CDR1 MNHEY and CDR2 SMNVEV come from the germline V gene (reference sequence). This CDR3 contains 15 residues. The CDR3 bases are TGTGCCAGCAGTATCACTAGTACCGTGGCGGATACGCAGTATTTT. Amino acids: CASSITSTVADTQYF.

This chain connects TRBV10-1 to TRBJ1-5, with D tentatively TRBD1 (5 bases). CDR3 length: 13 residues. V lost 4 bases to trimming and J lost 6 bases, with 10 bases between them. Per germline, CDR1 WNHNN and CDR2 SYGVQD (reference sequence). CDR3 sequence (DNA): TGCGCCAGCAGTGCAGGGAATGGTCAGCCCCAGCATTTT. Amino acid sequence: CASSAGNGQPQHF.

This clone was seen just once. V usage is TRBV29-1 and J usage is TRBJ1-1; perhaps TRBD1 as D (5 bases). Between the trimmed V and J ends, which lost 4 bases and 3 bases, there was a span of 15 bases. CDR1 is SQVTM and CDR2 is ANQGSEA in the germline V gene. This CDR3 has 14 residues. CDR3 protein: CSVGPGTLDTEAFF. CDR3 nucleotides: TGCAGCGTTGGGCCAGGGACCCTTGACACTGAAGCTTTCTTT.

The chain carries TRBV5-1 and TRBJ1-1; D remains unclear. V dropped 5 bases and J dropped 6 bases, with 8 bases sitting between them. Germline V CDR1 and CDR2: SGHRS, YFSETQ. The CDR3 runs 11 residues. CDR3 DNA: TGCGCCAGCAGGTGGGAGGCTGAAGCTTTCTTT. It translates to CASRWEAEAFF.

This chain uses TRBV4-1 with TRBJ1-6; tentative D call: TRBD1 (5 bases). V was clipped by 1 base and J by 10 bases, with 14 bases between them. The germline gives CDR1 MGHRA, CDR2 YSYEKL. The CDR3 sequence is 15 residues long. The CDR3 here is CASSQGEGRGSPLHF. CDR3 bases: TGCGCCAGCAGCCAAGGCGAGGGGCGCGGGTCACCCCTCCACTTT.

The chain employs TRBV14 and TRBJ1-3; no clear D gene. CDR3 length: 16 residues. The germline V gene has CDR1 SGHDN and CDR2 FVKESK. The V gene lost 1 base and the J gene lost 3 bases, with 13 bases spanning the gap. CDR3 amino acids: CASSQGAIRVGNTIYF. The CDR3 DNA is TGTGCCAGCAGCCAAGGTGCTATAAGGGTTGGAAACACCATATATTTT.